The clone carrying this TCR beta chain was observed a few times. As yet, its antigen is unknown. The data stem from a study of blood T cells in healthy people across ages. Next came a second PCR, run for roughly 6 to 11 cycles, which used a sample-barcoded 5' primer along with a J-beta primer mix. Each cDNA molecule received a tag from a template-switch adaptor that had 12 random nucleotides. Each CDR3 protein is one row after TCRdb ran MiXCR on the 5' RACE reads. The data hold under 2,000,000 distinct CDR3 sequences, with roughly 50% observed a single time. Study-level points and caveats: Unsorted PBMCs blocked a conclusive comparison of naive and antigen-experienced cells.

Germline lookup yields CDR1 KGHDR and CDR2 SFDVKD. The CDR3 runs 16 residues. V was shortened by 2 bases and J by 0 bases, with 10 bases between the two germline ends. Donors were systemically healthy Caucasian individuals from Russia aged about 6 to 95 years. The origin of this receptor is a woman aged 40 to 50 in good health. The sample consisted of blood. The chain combines TRBV24-1 with TRBJ2-1, with a possible D match to TRBD1 (6 bases). The CDR3 DNA follows: TGTGCCACCAGTGATTCAGGGGTTAGCTCCTACAATGAGCAGTTCTTC. It encodes CATSDSGVSSYNEQFF.